Listed below are T cell receptor beta chains from one sample, sequenced in a study of shared clonotypes between healthy human individuals. Some clones are missing from TCRdb's copy, which holds only in-frame ones; the method was immunoSEQ multiplex PCR. Of some 2.1 million clones detected, roughly 94% appear once; the ten largest clones hold 0.1% to 0.15%. Sequencing was carried out using naive CD4+ T cells sorted from blood. The receptors shown here come from a man younger than 35 in good health. Both conserved end residues are part of each CDR3. D genes are given only for firm matches. Rows give clone size only sometimes, using once, few, many, or a class for an expanded clone.

clone size	D gene	J gene	V gene	CDR3 DNA	CDR3 protein
once	-	TRBJ1-1	TRBV19	TGTGCCAGTAGATCACCTGGGGAGAACACTGAAGCTTTCTTT	CASRSPGENTEAFF
-	TRBD1	TRBJ1-5	TRBV5-8	TGTGCCAGCAGCTTGCTCGACAGGGACCTTCAGCCCCAGCATTTT	CASSLLDRDLQPQHF
once	-	TRBJ1-2	TRBV7-9	TGTGCCAGCAGCTTAGTGGCGACAGATGAATATGGCTACACCTTC	CASSLVATDEYGYTF
-	TRBD2	TRBJ2-1	TRBV11-2	TGTGCCAGCACCCTGTCTAGCGGAGGCTCCTACAATGAGCAGTTCTTC	CASTLSSGGSYNEQFF
once	-	TRBJ1-4	TRBV6-5	TGTGCCAGCAGTTACTCCAGCGGGGAGGGGGGTGAAAAACTGTTTTTT	CASSYSSGEGGEKLFF
-	-	TRBJ1-1	TRBV5-1	TGCGCCAGCAGCCCCCAAGGGGGGAACACTGAAGCTTTCTTT	CASSPQGGNTEAFF
-	-	TRBJ2-3	TRBV4-1	TGCGCCAGCAGCCAAGATATAGGGGCAGATACGCAGTATTTT	CASSQDIGADTQYF
-	TRBD1	TRBJ1-1	TRBV7-9	TGTGCCAGCAGCTTAGTAGGGACAGGGGTTCGGGGCACTGAAGCTTTCTTT	CASSLVGTGVRGTEAFF
-	TRBD1	TRBJ2-3	TRBV5-1	TGCGCCAGCATGACAGGGAGCACAGATACGCAGTATTTT	CASMTGSTDTQYF
once	-	TRBJ2-5	TRBV2	TGTGCCAGCAGTGAATCAGTACAGGGTCGAGAGACCCAGTACTTC	CASSESVQGRETQYF
once	-	TRBJ2-2	TRBV9	TGTGCCAGCAGCGCCGGGACATTCACCGGGGAGCTGTTTTTT	CASSAGTFTGELFF
once	-	TRBJ2-5	TRBV6-5	TGTGCCACCTCAGGGGCGCGGGGAGAGACCCAGTACTTC	CATSGARGETQYF
-	-	TRBJ2-1	TRBV13	TGTGCCAGCAGCTTCTACCGCTCCTACAATGAGCAGTTCTTC	CASSFYRSYNEQFF